This T cell receptor beta chain was found in a study of beta chain features in type 1 diabetes. Overall study findings and caveats: For patients, the naive, central memory and Treg TCRB repertoires appeared more alike than for healthy donors. In all four CD4+ subsets, TCRB CDR3 length was significantly, moderately reduced in type 1 diabetes. A possible short-template PCR bias applies equally to patients and controls.

Trimming pared 0 bases from V and 3 bases from J, leaving 8 bases between. Germline V gene lookup returns CDR1 SGHTA and CDR2 FQGNSA. There are 15 residues in the CDR3. Stem cell-like memory, regulatory, central memory and naive CD4+ cells were sorted via CD45RO/CCR7/CD25/CD127/CD95/CD27. This clone was picked up a small number of times. What it recognizes is unknown. As every portion of the isolated RNA was reverse transcribed, the sequencing read expressed TCRB transcripts. Using immunoSEQ multiplex PCR, the repertoire was profiled, and TCRdb retains in-frame clones only, with some absent. The data contain 200,000 to 250,000 clones, 11% to 15% of them singletons.

The sequence derives from a woman between 35 and 50 years old in good health. The sequenced sample was naive CD4+ T cells from blood. The gene calls are TRBV7-2 and TRBJ2-2; D is possibly TRBD2 (6 bases). CDR3 bases: TGTGCCAGCAGCTTAGCGCGGGGCCACACCGGGGAGCTGTTTTTT. Translation gives CASSLARGHTGELFF.